The 17 T cell receptor beta chains listed next were all sequenced from one sample in a study of T cells after yellow fever vaccination. A single record per CDR3 protein comes from TCRdb applying MiXCR to the 5' RACE reads. The sample contains about 550,000 distinct CDR3 sequences, 15% to 20% of which appear only once. The sample consisted of PBMCs, taken 15 days after the yellow fever booster vaccination. The source is a man aged 30 to 39 who received the YFV17D yellow fever vaccine.

This clonotype came up a few times. This rearrangement joins TRBV7-2 to TRBJ2-5; D remains ambiguous. Trimming pared 6 bases from V and 5 bases from J, leaving 16 bases between. Germline lookup yields CDR1 SGHTA and CDR2 FQGNSA. This CDR3 contains 14 residues. The DNA of the CDR3 is TGTGCCAGCAGGGAAGGTGTGCATGTCGAGACCCAGTACTTC. Its protein product is CASREGVHVETQYF.

The rearrangement links TRBV7-9 to TRBJ2-5, with 8 bases aligning to TRBD1. Trimming took 5 bases from V and 5 from J; bases not matched to a gene: 10. Germline CDR1 SEHNR, CDR2 FQNEAQ (reference sequence). The length of the CDR3 is 15 residues. DNA of the CDR3: TGTGCCAGCAGCACAGACAGGGGATGGATGGAGACCCAGTACTTC. Translating it yields CASSTDRGWMETQYF.

This clonotype was counted a few times. The V and J genes are TRBV15 and TRBJ2-1; 8 bases are a match to TRBD2. The CDR3 sequence is 17 residues long. Germline CDR1 and CDR2: LNHNV and YYDKDF (reference sequence). J gave up 0 bases and V 6 bases, and 10 bases lay outside the gene matches. CDR3 nucleotide sequence: TGTGCCACCAGTCCACAAGGACTAGCCCTCTCCTACAATGAGCAGTTCTTC. It codes for CATSPQGLALSYNEQFF. The whole variable domain, filled in from reference TRBV15 and TRBJ2-1, reads DAMVIQNPRYQVTQFGKPVTLSCSQTLNHNVMYWYQQKSSQAPKLLFHYYDKDFNNEADTPDNFQSRRPNTSFCFLDIRSPGLGDTAMYLCATSPQGLALSYNEQFFGPGTRLTVL.

This clonotype has a handful of counts. This CDR3 reads CASSLGYGANVLTF. In DNA form, the CDR3 reads TGTGCCAGCAGTTTAGGTTACGGGGCCAACGTCCTGACTTTC. The chain couples TRBV12-3 or TRBV12-4 to TRBJ2-6; D uncertain. Trimming removed 1 base at V and 4 bases at J, with 5 bases between. This CDR3 spans 14 amino acids.

This clonotype was counted a few times. This sequence joins TRBV6-2 or TRBV6-3 and TRBJ1-1; D might be TRBD1 (6 bases). The germline V gene encodes CDR1 MNHEY and CDR2 SVGEGT. CDR3 length: 16 amino acids. Trimming took 2 bases from V and 6 from J, leaving 19 bases between them. The CDR3 sequence is CASSYPLTGGNSEAFF. For the CDR3, the DNA is TGTGCCAGCAGTTACCCTCTGACAGGTGGGAATTCTGAAGCTTTCTTT.

The gene calls are TRBV5-6 and TRBJ2-1, with 9 bases lining up with TRBD2. The CDR3 has 17 amino acids. V dropped 6 bases and J dropped 0; count of bases not matched to a gene: 10. Germline lookup yields CDR1 SGHDT and CDR2 YYEEEE. The chain's CDR3 is CASNRGLASISYNEQFF. In DNA form, the CDR3 reads TGTGCCAGCAACCGCGGACTAGCGTCGATCTCCTACAATGAGCAGTTCTTC. Drawing the rest from reference TRBV5-6 and TRBJ2-1, the complete variable domain is DAGVTQSPTHLIKTRGQQVTLRCSPKSGHDTVSWYQQALGQGPQFIFQYYEEEERQRGNFPDRFSGHQFPNYSSELNVNALLLGDSALYLCASNRGLASISYNEQFFGPGTRLTVL.

This clonotype was observed a handful of times. This chain joins TRBV6-2 or TRBV6-3 and TRBJ2-5, with D possibly TRBD1 on 6 matching bases. Between the trimmed V and J ends, which lost 2 bases and 3 bases, there was a span of 10 bases. Germline CDR1 and CDR2: MNHEY and SVGEGT. The CDR3 loop spans 14 amino acids. The CDR3 reads CASSYPDREETQYF. The CDR3 region has the DNA TGTGCCAGCAGTTACCCGGACAGAGAAGAGACCCAGTACTTC.

The chain has TRBV20-1 and TRBJ1-6; D gene ambiguous. Trimming took 4 bases from V and 10 from J, leaving 8 bases between them. The CDR3 consists of 11 residues. Germline lookup yields CDR1 DFQATT and CDR2 SNEGSKA (reference sequence). The CDR3 is CSATAESPLHF. CDR3 bases: TGCAGTGCTACGGCGGAATCACCCCTCCACTTT.

Comments on this clonotype: One end of the junction is discordant with germline, which a read error may explain. V and J are TRBV7-9 and TRBJ1-2; D might be TRBD1 (6 bases). The CDR3 is 11 residues long. CDR1 is SEHNR and CDR2 is FQNEAQ in the germline V gene (reference sequence). The CDR3 is CASSSGQYQLF. CDR3 sequence (DNA): TGTGCCAGCAGCTCCGGACAGTATCAGCTATTC.

V usage is TRBV5-4 and J usage is TRBJ2-7; 8 bases are a match to TRBD2. Germline V CDR1 and CDR2: SGHNT, YYREEE (reference sequence). With 2 bases clipped from V and 11 bases from J, the junction kept 6 bases outside the gene matches. The CDR3 covers 12 residues. CDR3 residues: CASSLPGLDKYF. CDR3 in DNA: TGTGCCAGCAGCTTACCGGGACTAGACAAGTACTTC.

In its sample, this clonotype was seen a few times. V and J are TRBV5-1 and TRBJ2-1; no definite D call. Deletions cut 5 bases from V and 8 bases from J, with 17 bases between. CDR3 length: 14 residues. CDR1 SGHRS and CDR2 YFSETQ come from the germline V gene. The CDR3 DNA follows: TGCGCCAGCAGTGTTCGGGCAGACGCCGATGAGCAGTTCTTC. It codes for CASSVRADADEQFF.

The sample holds a few counts of this clonotype. The gene calls are TRBV20-1 and TRBJ2-1; D ambiguous. The germline gives CDR1 DFQATT, CDR2 SNEGSKA (reference sequence). V gave up 6 bases and J gave up 7 bases, with 10 bases separating them. The CDR3 runs to 11 residues. The CDR3 loop reads CSAASGNEQFF. CDR3 in DNA: TGCAGTGCGGCTAGTGGGAATGAGCAGTTCTTC.

This clonotype was recorded once. The rearrangement joins TRBV6-2 or TRBV6-3 to TRBJ2-7; 8 bases map to TRBD1. V shed 6 bases and J 8 bases; nucleotides not matched to a gene: 3. The length of the CDR3 is 11 residues. Germline V gene data show CDR1 as MNHEY and CDR2 as SVGEGT. The CDR3 DNA reads as TGTGCCAGCAGGAGACAGGGGCAGCAGTACTTC. Its protein product is CASRRQGQQYF.

The genes are TRBV5-6 and TRBJ2-3; D is unclear. The CDR3 loop spans 14 amino acids. Germline V gene sequence: CDR1 SGHDT, CDR2 YYEEEE. V shed 0 bases and J shed 2 bases, with 7 bases lying between them. The CDR3 DNA is TGTGCCAGCAGCTTGGTCGCCTCCACAGATACGCAGTATTTT. The encoded protein is CASSLVASTDTQYF. Variable domain in full (rest from reference TRBV5-6 and TRBJ2-3): DAGVTQSPTHLIKTRGQQVTLRCSPKSGHDTVSWYQQALGQGPQFIFQYYEEEERQRGNFPDRFSGHQFPNYSSELNVNALLLGDSALYLCASSLVASTDTQYFGPGTRLTVL.

A few counts support this clonotype. This sequence joins TRBV20-1 and TRBJ2-5; 7 bases are shared with TRBD2. The CDR3 sequence is 14 residues long. Germline CDR1 DFQATT, CDR2 SNEGSKA (reference sequence). Unmatched junction bases numbered 11, after V lost 6 bases and J lost 4 bases. CDR3 in DNA: TGCAGTGCCGAGCAGGGTGGCGGGAGAGAGACCCAGTACTTC. Its translation: CSAEQGGGRETQYF.

This clonotype was recorded a few times. The chain has TRBV20-1 and TRBJ2-7, with a tentative D call TRBD1 (6 bases). From germline, CDR1 is DFQATT and CDR2 SNEGSKA (reference sequence). This CDR3 spans 12 amino acids. V lost 3 bases to trimming and J lost 3 bases, with 9 bases between them. CDR3: CSASRDNYEQYF. DNA of the CDR3: TGCAGTGCTAGCCGGGACAACTACGAGCAGTACTTC.

This clonotype was found a few times. This sequence joins TRBV6-2 or TRBV6-3 and TRBJ2-5, with 11 positions matching TRBD1. The CDR3 loop spans 18 amino acids. CDR1 is MNHEY and CDR2 is SVGEGT in the germline V gene. The V gene end was trimmed by 4 bases and the J gene end by 2 bases; junction bases not matched to a gene: 12. CDR3 nucleotide sequence: TGTGCCAGCAGTTGGGGTTTCGGATGGGACAGGGGGCAAGAGACCCAGTACTTC. This codes for CASSWGFGWDRGQETQYF.